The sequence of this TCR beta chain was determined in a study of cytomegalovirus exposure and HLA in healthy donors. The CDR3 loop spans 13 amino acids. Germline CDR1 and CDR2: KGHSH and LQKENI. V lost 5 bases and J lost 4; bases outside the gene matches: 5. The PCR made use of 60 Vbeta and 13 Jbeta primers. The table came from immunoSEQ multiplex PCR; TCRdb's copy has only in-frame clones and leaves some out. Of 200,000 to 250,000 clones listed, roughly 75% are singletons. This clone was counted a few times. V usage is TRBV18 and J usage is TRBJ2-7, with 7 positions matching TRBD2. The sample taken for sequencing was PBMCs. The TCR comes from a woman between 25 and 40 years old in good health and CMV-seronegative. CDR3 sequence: CASSGDYRYEQYF. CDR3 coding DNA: TGTGCCAGCTCAGGGGACTACCGTTACGAGCAGTACTTC.